These T cell receptor beta chains were read from a single sample in a study of cytomegalovirus exposure and HLA in healthy donors. Measured with immunoSEQ multiplex PCR; TCRdb has only the in-frame clones, and not every one. Seen here are 140,000 to 150,000 clones, almost 80% observed once, and the top ten hold roughly 6.3%. Sequenced: PBMCs. These receptors were taken from a middle-aged woman in good health and CMV-seropositive. The CDR3 runs from the conserved cysteine through the conserved F or W. The order of the fields is D gene, V gene, J gene, CDR3 length, clone size, CDR3 protein. The D gene is left open where the match is weak. Not every row has a clone size; where given, it reads once, few, many or a size class.

>TRBD1|TRBV6-6|TRBJ1-4|14|.
CASSNTGGLEKLFF
>TRBD1|TRBV7-6|TRBJ2-1|13|once
CASSQPTGNEQFF
>.|TRBV6-6|TRBJ1-2|12|once
CASFRLDYGYTF
>.|TRBV5-1|TRBJ2-7|14|.
CASSLEQASYEQYF
>TRBD2|TRBV18|TRBJ2-1|15|.
CASSPQGLAGNEQFF
>.|TRBV15|TRBJ2-7|13|few
CATSREWVTEQYF
>.|TRBV5-6|TRBJ1-2|15|.
CASSLAAAGNYGYTF
>TRBD1|TRBV2|TRBJ2-1|15|.
CASLGQSVSYNEQFF
>.|TRBV5-1|TRBJ2-1|16|.
CASSLGRWGGLDEQFF
>TRBD1|TRBV6-1|TRBJ2-5|17|once
CASSEGTGGFLRETQYF
>.|TRBV6-5|TRBJ2-7|12|.
CASSYPPAGWYF
>.|TRBV6-1|TRBJ1-3|14|.
CASSEYSSGNTIYF
>TRBD1|TRBV25-1|TRBJ1-6|15|.
CASSDGTGYNSPLHF
>.|TRBV9|TRBJ1-6|13|.
CASSVGTDTPLHF
>TRBD2|TRBV4-2|TRBJ2-3|21|.
CASSLRPPGLAGDTPWDTQYF
>.|TRBV13|TRBJ2-5|13|few
CASSLGSLGRLHF
>TRBD1|TRBV28|TRBJ1-6|15|.
CASRNRDSYNSPLHF
>.|TRBV4-1|TRBJ1-2|16|.
CASSQEGSTPLRGYTF
>.|TRBV5-1|TRBJ2-3|15|.
CASKAWGDGTDTQYF
>TRBD1|TRBV6-5|TRBJ1-6|16|.
CASSSPDREGNSPLHF
>TRBD2|TRBV5-1|TRBJ2-3|15|once
CASSPTRGSTDTQYF
>TRBD1|TRBV5-1|TRBJ1-4|15|once
CASSSTGVGNEKLFF
>.|TRBV25-1|TRBJ2-3|13|.
CASSAGSPSTQYF
>TRBD1|TRBV7-9|TRBJ1-6|16|few
CASSLWTGTANSPLHF
>TRBD2|TRBV6-1|TRBJ2-7|15|.
CASSGGSLGSYEQYF
>TRBD1|TRBV19|TRBJ1-1|15|.
CASSIAQGAQTEAFF
>TRBD2|TRBV5-4|TRBJ2-5|15|.
CASNLVAGEGETQYF
>.|TRBV9|TRBJ1-4|17|.
CASSARGGYMANEKLFF
>TRBD1|TRBV10-2|TRBJ1-3|14|.
CASSTTGAGNTIYF
>.|TRBV2|.|14|.
CASLTDSYSYEQYF
>.|TRBV6-5|TRBJ1-3|13|.
CASKEVTGNTIYF
>TRBD2|TRBV7-9|TRBJ2-7|15|.
CSSSPRTSGGYEQYF
>.|TRBV7-9|TRBJ1-2|12|.
CASSLQDYGYTF
>TRBD2|TRBV10-3|TRBJ2-5|14|.
CAISRLAGEETQYF
>.|TRBV2|TRBJ1-5|16|.
CASSGSGGAGNQPQHF
>TRBD1|TRBV18|TRBJ1-5|16|.
CASSPSGTGRNQPQHF
>.|TRBV2|TRBJ2-1|11|.
CASSPNNEQFF
>.|TRBV5-1|TRBJ1-1|17|.
CASSLGDGGAEGTEAFF
>.|TRBV2|TRBJ1-5|14|.
CASSKSYSNQPQHF
>TRBD1|TRBV14|TRBJ1-6|19|.
CASSQDWGQGQKNNSPLHF
>TRBD1|TRBV9|TRBJ1-5|14|.
CASSPGQRGQPQHF
>.|TRBV21-1|TRBJ2-6|19|.
CASSKEGTGGAGGANVLTF
>.|TRBV2|TRBJ1-2|15|few
CASSFGDRRNYGYTF
>.|TRBV11-1|TRBJ1-2|15|.
CASSSSRDKPYGYTF
>.|TRBV2|TRBJ1-2|14|.
CASRPTGGRIGYTF
>TRBD1|TRBV28|TRBJ1-2|17|.
CASSLTDRDRSAYGYTF
>.|TRBV15|TRBJ1-4|19|.
CATSRDRDGGKVPNEKLFF
>.|TRBV9|TRBJ2-3|14|once
CASSVQENTDTQYF
>TRBD1|TRBV6-6|TRBJ1-2|14|.
CASSLNDRGYGYTF